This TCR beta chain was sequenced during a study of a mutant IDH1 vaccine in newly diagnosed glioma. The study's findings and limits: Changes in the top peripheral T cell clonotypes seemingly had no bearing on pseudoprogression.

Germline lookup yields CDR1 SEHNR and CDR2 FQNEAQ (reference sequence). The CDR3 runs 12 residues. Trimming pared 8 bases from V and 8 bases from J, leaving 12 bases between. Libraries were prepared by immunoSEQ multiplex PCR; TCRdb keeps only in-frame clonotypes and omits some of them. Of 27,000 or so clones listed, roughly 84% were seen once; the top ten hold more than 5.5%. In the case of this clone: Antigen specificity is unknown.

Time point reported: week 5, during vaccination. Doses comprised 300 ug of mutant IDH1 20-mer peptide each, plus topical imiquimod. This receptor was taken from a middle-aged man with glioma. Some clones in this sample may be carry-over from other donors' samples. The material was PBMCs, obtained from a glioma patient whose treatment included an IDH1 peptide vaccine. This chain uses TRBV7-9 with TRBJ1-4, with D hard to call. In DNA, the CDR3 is TGTGCCAGCGAGGGTAGCGAGGAAAAACTGTTTTTT. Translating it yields CASEGSEEKLFF.